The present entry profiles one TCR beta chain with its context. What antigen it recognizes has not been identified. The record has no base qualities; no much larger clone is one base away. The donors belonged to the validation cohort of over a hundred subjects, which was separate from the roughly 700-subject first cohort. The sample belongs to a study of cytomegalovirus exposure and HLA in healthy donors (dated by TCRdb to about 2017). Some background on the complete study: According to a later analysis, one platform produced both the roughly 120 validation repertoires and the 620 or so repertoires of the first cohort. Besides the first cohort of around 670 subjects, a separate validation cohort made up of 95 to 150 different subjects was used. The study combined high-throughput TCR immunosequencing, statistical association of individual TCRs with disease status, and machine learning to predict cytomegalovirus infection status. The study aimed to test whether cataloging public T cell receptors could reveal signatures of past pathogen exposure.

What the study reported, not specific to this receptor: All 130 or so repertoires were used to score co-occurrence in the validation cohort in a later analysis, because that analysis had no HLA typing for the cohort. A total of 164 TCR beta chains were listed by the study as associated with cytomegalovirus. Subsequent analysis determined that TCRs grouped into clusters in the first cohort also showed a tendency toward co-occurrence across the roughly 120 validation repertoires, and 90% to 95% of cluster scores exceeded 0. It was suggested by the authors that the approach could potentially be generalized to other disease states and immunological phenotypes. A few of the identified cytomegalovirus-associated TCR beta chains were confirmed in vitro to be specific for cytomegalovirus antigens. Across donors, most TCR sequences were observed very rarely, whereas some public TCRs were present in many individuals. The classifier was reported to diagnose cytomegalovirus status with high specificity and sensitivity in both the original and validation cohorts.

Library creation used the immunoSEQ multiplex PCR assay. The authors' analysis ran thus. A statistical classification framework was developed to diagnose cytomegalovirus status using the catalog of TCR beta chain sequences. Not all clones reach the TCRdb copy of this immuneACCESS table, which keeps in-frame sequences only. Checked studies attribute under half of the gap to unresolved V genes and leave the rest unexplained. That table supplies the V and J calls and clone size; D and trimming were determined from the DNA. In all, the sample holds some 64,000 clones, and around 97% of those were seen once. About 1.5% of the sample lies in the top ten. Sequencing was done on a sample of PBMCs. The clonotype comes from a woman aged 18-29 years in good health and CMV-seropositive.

The CDR3 has the sequence CASSWKLMRDTAQETQYF. Here is the DNA: TGCGCCAGCAGCTGGAAACTAATGAGGGATACAGCCCAAGAGACCCAGTACTTC. The V and J genes are TRBV5-1 and TRBJ2-5, and perhaps TRBD2 as D gene, on 5 matching bases. The germline V gene encodes CDR1 SGHRS and CDR2 YFSETQ. The CDR3 spans 18 residues, from the cysteine through the phenylalanine. The CDR3 DNA has 54 bases and is translated from base 1. V is pared back by 3 bases and J by 1 base, with 22 bases lying between the germline termini.